A single sample is the source of the 18 T cell receptor beta chains below, sequenced in a study of low-dose radiotherapy and immunotherapy resistance in tumors. A roughly 19-cycle PCR with a constant-region primer and V-primer adapter amplified TCRs. MiXCR was run by TCRdb on the reads, yielding one entry per CDR3 protein. The sample comprises approximately 47,000 distinct CDR3 sequences, over 9.5% of which are singletons, and approximately 6.2% rests with the top ten. Time point: before trial treatment. The sample in question was PBMCs, obtained before treatment. These receptors all stem from a female donor with ovarian cancer.

The table lists this clonotype with many counts. This chain connects TRBV4-1 to TRBJ2-7; D ambiguous. Germline V gene sequence: CDR1 MGHRA, CDR2 YSYEKL. V dropped 6 bases and J dropped 3 bases, with 21 bases sitting between them. The CDR3 runs 16 residues. CDR3 sequence (DNA): TGCGCCAGCAGGTCCTCCTCCGGGCCGCCTGGCTACGAGCAGTACTTC. It specifies CASRSSSGPPGYEQYF.

About this clonotype itself: It differs at one base from a far larger clone, so likely a read error. This chain links TRBV12-3 or TRBV12-4 with TRBJ2-4, with 12 bases lining up with TRBD1. This CDR3 is 15 amino acids long. V trimming: 4 bases; J trimming: 13 bases; junction bases outside the gene matches: 11. DNA of the CDR3: TGTGCCAGCAGTTGGGGACAGGGGGCTTACAATGAGCAGTACTTC. Its translation is CASSWGQGAYNEQYF.

There are many counts of this clonotype. CDR3 DNA: TGTGCCAGCAGGATCGCAACGGGACAGCCCCAGCATTTT. It yields the protein CASRIATGQPQHF. The chain joins TRBV7-9 to TRBJ1-5, with D uncertain. Germline values: CDR1 SEHNR, CDR2 FQNEAQ (reference sequence). The V end was cut by 6 bases, the J end by 7 bases, with 13 bases between. This CDR3 contains 13 residues.

This clonotype was observed at least ten times. The chain has TRBV6-2 or TRBV6-3 and TRBJ1-2; no reliable D call. Trimming shortened V by 5 bases and J by 8 bases, and 9 bases separated the two germline ends. The germline V gene encodes CDR1 MNHEY and CDR2 SVGEGT. The CDR3 totals 11 residues. The CDR3 reads CASSTGRGYTF. CDR3 DNA: TGTGCCAGCAGTACTGGCCGGGGCTACACCTTC.

This clonotype was observed at least ten times. The chain combines TRBV12-3 or TRBV12-4 with TRBJ2-7; no firm D call. Deletions cut 1 base from V and 6 bases from J, with 13 bases between. The CDR3 runs to 14 residues. The CDR3 coding sequence is TGTGCCAGCAGTTTAGGAGGACCCTCTCTCGAGCAGTACTTC. Translation gives CASSLGGPSLEQYF.

Ten or more counts support this clonotype. This chain links TRBV19 with TRBJ1-1; D gene ambiguous. This CDR3 has 13 amino acids. Trimming removed 1 base at V and 1 base at J, with 4 bases between. CDR1 is LNHDA and CDR2 is SQIVND in the germline V gene (reference sequence). The CDR3 here is CASSIARNTEAFF. DNA of the CDR3: TGTGCCAGTAGTATAGCCAGGAACACTGAAGCTTTCTTT.

Details on this clonotype: Given a much more abundant clone one base away, this may be a read error. The chain joins TRBV19 to TRBJ2-6; D possibly corresponds to TRBD1 (5 bases). Germline values: CDR1 LNHDA, CDR2 SQIVND (reference sequence). The CDR3 is 13 residues long. The DNA of the CDR3 is TGTGCCAGTAGTATAATAGGGGCCGACGTCCTGACTTTC. Encoded protein: CASSIIGADVLTF.

This clonotype was counted ten times or more. The gene calls are TRBV28 and TRBJ2-5; D gene uncertain. The CDR3 length is 16 residues. V shed 4 bases and J shed 4 bases, with 19 bases lying between them. The V gene's germline CDR1 is MDHEN and CDR2 SYDVKM. This CDR3 is CASSSQSATNTETQYF. DNA of the CDR3: TGTGCCAGCAGTTCTCAATCCGCTACCAATACAGAGACCCAGTACTTC.

The sample holds many counts of this clonotype. V usage is TRBV20-1 and J usage is TRBJ2-5; 10 nucleotides agree with TRBD2. CDR1 is DFQATT and CDR2 is SNEGSKA in the germline V gene (reference sequence). There are 15 residues in the CDR3. J was trimmed by 5 bases and V by 1 base; bases with no gene match: 7. CDR3 coding DNA: TGCAGTGCTAGAGGGCTAGCGGGAGCCGGGGAGACCCAGTACTTC. It translates to CSARGLAGAGETQYF.

This clonotype was seen many times. This chain joins TRBV28 and TRBJ1-5; a weak D match, TRBD1 (5 bases). Germline V CDR1 and CDR2: MDHEN, SYDVKM. Trimming stripped 8 bases from V and 11 bases from J, with 22 bases between. The CDR3 is made up of 14 amino acids. Here the CDR3 reads CASQRRSGSPSQHF. In DNA form, the CDR3 reads TGTGCCAGCCAAAGGAGGTCAGGGTCCCCGTCCCAGCATTTT.

This clonotype was recorded at least ten times. This rearrangement joins TRBV20-1 to TRBJ2-3; 8 bases are shared with TRBD2. Germline CDR1 is DFQATT and CDR2 is SNEGSKA (reference sequence). Germline trimming cut 5 bases from V and 4 bases from J; bases unmatched to any gene: 11. The CDR3 is 15 amino acids. As DNA, the CDR3 is TGCAGTGCTCGTTTATCGGGGGGGGTCGCAGATACGCAGTATTTT. This sequence encodes CSARLSGGVADTQYF.

This clonotype was observed many times. CDR3 loop: CSASHIGRGEETQYF. The DNA for the CDR3 is TGCAGTGCTAGTCACATCGGGCGGGGCGAAGAGACCCAGTACTTC. The chain is built from TRBV20-1 and TRBJ2-5, with D maybe TRBD2 (6 bases). From germline, CDR1 is DFQATT and CDR2 SNEGSKA (reference sequence). CDR3 size: 15 residues. Trimming removed 3 bases from V and 3 bases from J, with 17 bases in between.

This clonotype was recorded at least ten times. This chain uses TRBV10-2 with TRBJ2-7, with 7 positions matching TRBD2. Trimming cost V 6 bases and J 1 base; bases outside gene matches: 3. CDR1 and CDR2 (germline): WSHSY, SAAADI. The CDR3 contains 13 residues. This CDR3 is CASRPGGSYEQYF. The CDR3 region has the DNA TGCGCCAGCAGGCCGGGGGGATCCTACGAGCAGTACTTC.

This clonotype was counted at least ten times. CDR3 bases: TGTGCCAGCAGGGCCCTGGGACAGGGTAATATCAATGAGCAGTTCTTC. Translation gives CASRALGQGNINEQFF. The chain carries TRBV27 and TRBJ2-1, with 9 positions matching TRBD1. V was clipped by 6 bases and J by 6 bases; unmatched bases: 12. Germline CDR1 is MNHEY and CDR2 is SMNVEV (reference sequence). This CDR3 spans 16 amino acids.

This clonotype came up many times. The V and J genes are TRBV27 and TRBJ1-1; D is uncertain. Germline-derived CDR1 and CDR2 are MNHEY and SMNVEV (reference sequence). Deletions cut 3 bases from V and 0 bases from J, with 8 bases between. The CDR3 has 14 residues. CDR3 bases: TGTGCCAGCAGTTTGTTAGGGATGAACACTGAAGCTTTCTTT. Amino acid sequence: CASSLLGMNTEAFF.

Of note for this clonotype: One base separates it from a far larger clone, so it is likely a read error. This sequence joins TRBV5-3 and TRBJ2-2; D not resolved. TRBV5-3 is assigned to the ORF class and has an uncertain function. This CDR3 contains 14 residues. CDR3 nucleotide sequence: TGTGCCAGCAGCTTGATTCAGTCTGGCGTGGAGCTGTTTTTT. Amino acids: CASSLIQSGVELFF.

This clonotype was seen repeatedly, ten times or more. This chain connects TRBV5-1 to TRBJ2-5; D is unresolved. Germline-derived CDR1 and CDR2 are SGHRS and YFSETQ. This CDR3 has 13 amino acids. V gave up 4 bases and J gave up 0 bases, with 7 bases separating them. This CDR3 is CASSPSDQETQYF. Here the CDR3 DNA reads TGCGCCAGCAGCCCCAGCGACCAAGAGACCCAGTACTTC. Full variable domain (outside the CDR3, taken from reference TRBV5-1 and TRBJ2-5): KAGVTQTPRYLIKTRGQQVTLSCSPISGHRSVSWYQQTPGQGLQFLFEYFSETQRNKGNFPGRFSGRQFSNSRSEMNVSTLELGDSALYLCASSPSDQETQYFGPGTRLLVL.

This clonotype occurred many times. J is TRBJ2-3 and V is TRBV7-2, with no clear D. The V gene's germline CDR1 is SGHTA and CDR2 FQGNSA. The V gene lost 2 bases and the J gene lost 7 bases, with 4 bases spanning the gap. The CDR3 consists of 11 residues. The CDR3 here is CASSLTNTQYF. In nucleotides, the CDR3 is TGTGCCAGCAGCTTAACCAATACGCAGTATTTT.